The next 9 T cell receptor beta chains were all read from a single sample in a study of blood T cell repertoires in COVID-19. Assay used: immunoSEQ multiplex PCR; TCRdb lists only in-frame clones, some missing. The table records approximately 230,000 clones, approximately 90% of them present only once. Sequenced: PBMCs or T cells enriched from blood (not recorded which). These receptors were taken from a man between 40 and 49 years old who had recovered from COVID-19.

This clone has a handful of counts. The chain joins TRBV13 to TRBJ2-1, with 7 bases matching TRBD2. The J segment lost 7 bases and the V segment lost 6 bases, leaving 6 bases of the junction unmatched. The germline CDR1 and CDR2 sequences are PRHDT and FYEKMQ (reference sequence). The CDR3 has 13 amino acids. The CDR3 nucleotides are TGTGCCAGCAGGGACTGGACTAGGAATGAGCAGTTCTTC. Protein: CASRDWTRNEQFF.

CDR3 amino acids: CASTPLGAGSTDTQYF. CDR3 DNA: TGTGCCAGCACCCCTCTAGGGGCCGGGAGCACAGATACGCAGTATTTT. V gene TRBV7-2 combines with J gene TRBJ2-3, with D perhaps TRBD1 (5 bases). V lost 7 bases, J lost 0 bases, and 17 bases lay in between. Looked up from germline, CDR1 is SGHTA and CDR2 is FQGNSA. There are 16 residues in the CDR3.

This chain uses TRBV3-1 (or the pseudogene TRBV3-2) with TRBJ2-3; TRBD1 matches 8 bases. The V and J ends lost 5 bases and 4 bases, in that order; junction bases with no gene match: 2. Germline V gives CDR1 LGHDT, CDR2 YNNKEL (reference sequence). The CDR3 extends over 13 amino acids. The CDR3 coding sequence is TGTGCCAGCAGCGCACAGGGGGCAGATACGCAGTATTTT. This codes for CASSAQGADTQYF.

A note on this clone: The same CDR3 can be traced to other DNA sequences in this sample. The chain recombines TRBV30 with TRBJ1-5; weak D call: TRBD1 (6 bases). This CDR3 contains 14 residues. Trimming cost V 0 bases and J 2 bases, with 8 bases left between them. CDR1 GTSNPN and CDR2 SVGIG come from the germline V gene (reference sequence). The CDR3, as DNA: TGTGCCTGGAGTGTACAGGGAGGCAATCAGCCCCAGCATTTT. This gives the protein CAWSVQGGNQPQHF.

The chain uses TRBV18 and TRBJ2-2; D possibly corresponds to TRBD1 (5 bases). Germline CDR1 KGHSH, CDR2 LQKENI. CDR3 size: 18 residues. The V and J ends lost 3 bases and 1 base respectively, with 18 bases between them. The CDR3 here is CASSPQAGLMRNTGELFF. The CDR3 DNA reads TGTGCCAGCTCACCGCAAGCAGGGCTTATGAGGAACACCGGGGAGCTGTTTTTT.

This clone was seen a single time. The chain carries TRBV5-1 and TRBJ2-6; TRBD1 might be the D (6 bases). V lost 5 bases and J lost 3, with 12 bases in between. The germline gives CDR1 SGHRS, CDR2 YFSETQ. This CDR3 has 15 residues. CDR3 sequence: CASSTTGGGANVLTF. CDR3 in DNA: TGCGCCAGCAGTACGACAGGCGGTGGGGCCAACGTCCTGACTTTC.

CDR3 in DNA: TGTGCCAGTAGTATCCCGGCAGGTCTCTCTGGAAACACCATATATTTT. It yields the protein CASSIPAGLSGNTIYF. This sequence joins TRBV19 and TRBJ1-3, with D unresolved. This CDR3 spans 16 amino acids. Trimming took 3 bases from V and 0 from J, leaving 12 bases between them. The V gene's germline CDR1 is LNHDA and CDR2 SQIVND (reference sequence).

This clone qualifies as large. V is TRBV27 and J is TRBJ2-7; 7 nucleotides line up with TRBD1. In germline, CDR1 is MNHEY, CDR2 SMNVEV (reference sequence). Trimming cost V 2 bases and J 7 bases; bases outside gene matches: 11. The CDR3 is 15 amino acids. The DNA of the CDR3 is TGTGCCAGCAGTTTACTGGGACAGTCACGGCGAGAGCAGTACTTC. It is translated as CASSLLGQSRREQYF.

V is TRBV19 and J is TRBJ1-1, with D possibly TRBD1 on 5 matching bases. V was shortened by 4 bases and J by 0 bases, with 15 bases between the two germline ends. The CDR3 loop spans 16 amino acids. Germline-derived CDR1 and CDR2 are LNHDA and SQIVND (reference sequence). DNA for the CDR3: TGTGCCAGTAGTACCCTAAGGGGCGTGGTGAACACTGAAGCTTTCTTT. Protein: CASSTLRGVVNTEAFF.